These 8 T cell receptor beta chains share one sample of origin, sequenced in a study of neoadjuvant nivolumab and ipilimumab in lung cancer. The protocol was immunoSEQ multiplex PCR, while the TCRdb copy is restricted to in-frame clones and leaves out a portion. The sample has around 20,000 clones, roughly 80% seen once. The sequencing here drew on tumor tissue, taken after neoadjuvant nivolumab, alone or with ipilimumab, at or shortly before surgery. These receptors all stem from an adult with non-small cell lung cancer.

This clone was observed a handful of times. This rearrangement joins TRBV7-9 to TRBJ2-5, with 7 nucleotides matching TRBD1. The trim removed 5 bases at V and 1 base at J, leaving 1 base unmatched. Germline-derived CDR1 and CDR2 are SEHNR and FQNEAQ (reference sequence). The CDR3 loop spans 13 amino acids. The CDR3 sequence: CASSRDSQETQYF. CDR3 DNA sequence: TGTGCCAGCAGCCGGGACAGCCAAGAGACCCAGTACTTC.

This clone was detected a few times. V is TRBV9 and J is TRBJ1-3, with 7 bases aligning to TRBD1. V lost 0 bases and J lost 3; bases outside the gene matches: 6. This CDR3 contains 16 residues. Germline assignment: CDR1 SGDLS and CDR2 YYNGEE. CDR3 sequence: CASSVADNRGGNTIYF. DNA of the CDR3: TGTGCCAGCAGCGTAGCCGATAACAGGGGTGGAAACACCATATATTTT.

The J gene is TRBJ2-1, the V gene TRBV12-5, with 12 bases aligning to TRBD1. Germline lookup yields CDR1 LGHNT and CDR2 FRNRAP. V shed 7 bases and J 5 bases; nucleotides not matched to a gene: 6. This CDR3 spans 15 amino acids. As DNA, the CDR3 is TGTGCTAGTGCCTCGGGACAGGGGGCCAACAATGAGCAGTTCTTC. It codes for CASASGQGANNEQFF.

The rearrangement joins TRBV28 to TRBJ1-4; D might be TRBD1 (6 bases). Germline V gives CDR1 MDHEN, CDR2 SYDVKM. Trimming took 7 bases from V and 7 from J, leaving 13 bases between them. CDR3 length: 13 amino acids. The CDR3 loop reads CASKFGGGEKLFF. CDR3 nucleotide sequence: TGTGCCAGCAAGTTCGGGGGCGGTGAAAAACTGTTTTTT.

This clone was recorded a few times. In DNA, the CDR3 is TGTGCCTGGAGTGACGGCTCCTACGAGCAGTACTTC. It encodes CAWSDGSYEQYF. The rearrangement joins TRBV30 to TRBJ2-7, with no clear D. Germline-derived CDR1 and CDR2 are GTSNPN and SVGIG (reference sequence). This CDR3 contains 12 residues. Trimming cost V 1 base and J 0 bases, with 4 bases left between them.

The V gene is TRBV7-6, the J gene TRBJ2-1, with D unclear. V was shortened by 1 base and J by 10 bases, with 11 bases between the two germline ends. The germline V gene has CDR1 SGHVS and CDR2 FNYEAQ. The CDR3 covers 13 residues. The DNA for the CDR3 is TGTGCCAGCAGCTTAGTTCGTTCAGCGGAGCAGTTCTTC. Its translation is CASSLVRSAEQFF.

J is TRBJ2-2 and V is TRBV2; D may match TRBD1 or TRBD2 (6 bases each). The CDR3 spans 15 residues. V lost 1 base, J lost 8 bases, and 14 bases lay in between. CDR1 and CDR2 (germline): SNHLY, FYNNEI. The CDR3 bases are TGTGCCAGCAGTGAAGGTGGAGGGGGGCCTGGGGAGCTGTTTTTT. Translating gives CASSEGGGGPGELFF.

This clone has a single count. The chain uses TRBV5-1 and TRBJ1-2; no clear D gene. CDR3 length: 13 residues. CDR1 is SGHRS and CDR2 is YFSETQ in the germline V gene. V shed 4 bases and J shed 6 bases, with 13 bases lying between them. CDR3 loop: CASSPGPQHGYTF. Here the CDR3 DNA reads TGCGCCAGCAGCCCGGGCCCACAGCATGGCTACACCTTC.